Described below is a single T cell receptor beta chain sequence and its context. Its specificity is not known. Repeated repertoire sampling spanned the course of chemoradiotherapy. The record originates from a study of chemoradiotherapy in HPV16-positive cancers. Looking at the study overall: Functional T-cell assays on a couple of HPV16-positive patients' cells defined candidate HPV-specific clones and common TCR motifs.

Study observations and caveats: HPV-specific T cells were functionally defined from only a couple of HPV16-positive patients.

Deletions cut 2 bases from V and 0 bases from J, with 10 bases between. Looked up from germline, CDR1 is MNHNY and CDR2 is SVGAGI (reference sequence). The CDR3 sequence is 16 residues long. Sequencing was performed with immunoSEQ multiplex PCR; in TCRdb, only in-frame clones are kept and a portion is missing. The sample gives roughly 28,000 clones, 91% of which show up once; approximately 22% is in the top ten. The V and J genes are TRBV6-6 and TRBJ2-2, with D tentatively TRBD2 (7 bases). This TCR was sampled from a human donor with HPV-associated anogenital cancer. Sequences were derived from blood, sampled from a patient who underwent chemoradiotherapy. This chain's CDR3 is CASSYGGGANTGELFF. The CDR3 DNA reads TGTGCCAGCAGTTACGGCGGGGGCGCGAACACCGGGGAGCTGTTTTTT.